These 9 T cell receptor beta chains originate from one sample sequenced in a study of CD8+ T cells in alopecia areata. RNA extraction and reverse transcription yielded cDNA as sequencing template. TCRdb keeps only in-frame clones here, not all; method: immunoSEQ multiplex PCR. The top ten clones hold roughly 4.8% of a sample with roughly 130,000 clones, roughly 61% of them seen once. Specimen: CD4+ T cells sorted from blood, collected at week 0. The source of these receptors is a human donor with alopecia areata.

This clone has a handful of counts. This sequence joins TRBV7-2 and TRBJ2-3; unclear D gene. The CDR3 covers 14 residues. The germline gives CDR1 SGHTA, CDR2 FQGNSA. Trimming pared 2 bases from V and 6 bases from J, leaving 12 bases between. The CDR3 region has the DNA TGTGCCAGCAGCTTAATGCAGGAAAGCGATACGCAGTATTTT. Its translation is CASSLMQESDTQYF.

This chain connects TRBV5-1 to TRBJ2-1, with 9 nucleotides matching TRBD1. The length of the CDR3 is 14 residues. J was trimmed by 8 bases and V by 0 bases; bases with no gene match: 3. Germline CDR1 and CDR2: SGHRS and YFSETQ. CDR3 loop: CASSLAGQGHEQFF. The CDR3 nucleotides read TGCGCCAGCAGCTTGGCTGGACAGGGGCATGAGCAGTTCTTC.

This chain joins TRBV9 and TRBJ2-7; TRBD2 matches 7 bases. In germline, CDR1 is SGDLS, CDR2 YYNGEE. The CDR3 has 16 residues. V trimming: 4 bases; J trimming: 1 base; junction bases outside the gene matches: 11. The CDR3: CASSPLGGSGSYEQYF. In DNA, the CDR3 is TGTGCCAGCAGCCCACTTGGCGGGAGCGGATCCTACGAGCAGTACTTC.

In DNA, the CDR3 is TGTGCCAGCAGCACCCCAGGGAGTACGGCTTTCTTT. Encoded protein: CASSTPGSTAFF. The chain links TRBV5-6 to TRBJ1-1; maybe TRBD1 (5 bases). Germline V gives CDR1 SGHDT, CDR2 YYEEEE. V was pared by 4 bases and J by 11 bases, with 15 bases between. This CDR3 comprises 12 residues.

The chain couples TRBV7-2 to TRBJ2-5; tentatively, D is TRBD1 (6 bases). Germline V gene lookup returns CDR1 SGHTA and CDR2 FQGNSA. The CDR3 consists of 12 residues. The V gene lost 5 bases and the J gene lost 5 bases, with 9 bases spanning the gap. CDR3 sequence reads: CASSQGSETQYF. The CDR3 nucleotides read TGTGCCAGCAGCCAGGGGAGCGAGACCCAGTACTTC.

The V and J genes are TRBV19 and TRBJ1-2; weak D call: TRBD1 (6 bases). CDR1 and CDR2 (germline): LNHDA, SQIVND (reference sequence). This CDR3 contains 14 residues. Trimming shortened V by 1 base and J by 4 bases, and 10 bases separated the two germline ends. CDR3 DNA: TGTGCCAGTAGTATAGCCCCGGACAGCTATGGCTACACCTTC. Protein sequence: CASSIAPDSYGYTF.

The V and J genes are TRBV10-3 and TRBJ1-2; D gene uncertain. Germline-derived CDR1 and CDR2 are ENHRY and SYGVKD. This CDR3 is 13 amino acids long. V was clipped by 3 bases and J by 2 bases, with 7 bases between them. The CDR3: CAISEHINYGYTF. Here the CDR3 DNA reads TGTGCCATCAGTGAACACATAAACTATGGCTACACCTTC.

The CDR3 region is CASSRQGGTYEQYF. CDR3 nucleotides: TGTGCCAGCAGCAGACAGGGGGGAACCTACGAGCAGTACTTC. The chain links TRBV27 to TRBJ2-7; 9 nucleotides match TRBD1. V lost 6 bases to trimming and J lost 2 bases; unmatched junction nucleotides: 5. Germline-derived CDR1 and CDR2 are MNHEY and SMNVEV (reference sequence). The CDR3 extends over 14 amino acids.

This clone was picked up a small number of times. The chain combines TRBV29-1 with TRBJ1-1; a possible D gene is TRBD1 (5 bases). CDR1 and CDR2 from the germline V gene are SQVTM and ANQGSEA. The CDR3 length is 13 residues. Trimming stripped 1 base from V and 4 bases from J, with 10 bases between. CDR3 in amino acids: CSVEALGGTEAFF. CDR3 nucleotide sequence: TGCAGCGTTGAAGCCCTGGGGGGCACTGAAGCTTTCTTT. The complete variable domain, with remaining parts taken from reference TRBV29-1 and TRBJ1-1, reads SAVISQKPSRDICQRGTSLTIQCQVDSQVTMMFWYRQQPGQSLTLIATANQGSEATYESGFVIDKFPISRPNLTFSTLTVSNMSPEDSSIYLCSVEALGGTEAFFGQGTRLTVV.